These T cell receptor beta chains were read from a single sample in a study of cytomegalovirus exposure and HLA in healthy donors. TCRdb's copy holds only in-frame clones and misses some; the assay was immunoSEQ multiplex PCR. The profile covers 150,000 to 180,000 clones, with about 80% appearing a single time and around 6.6% taken by the ten largest. Sequenced: PBMCs. The receptors come from a woman aged 45-65 years in good health and CMV-seropositive. Both conserved end residues are part of each CDR3.

J gene | CDR3 length | V gene | CDR3 protein
TRBJ2-4 | 15 | TRBV5-4 | CASSLGWRAKDIQYF
TRBJ2-7 | 14 | TRBV19 | CASKRGLNYYEQYF
TRBJ1-6 | 12 | TRBV7-9 | CASSLGESPLHF
TRBJ1-6 | 14 | TRBV14 | CASNRDRGNSPLHF
TRBJ2-7 | 19 | TRBV21-1 | CASSTRHQVARGATYEQYF
TRBJ2-7 | 12 | TRBV5-6 | CASSLERGEQYF
TRBJ2-3 | 13 | TRBV6-1 | CAIRTDSTDTQYF
TRBJ2-7 | 14 | TRBV6-6 | CASSFGQGGYEQYF
TRBJ2-3 | 16 | TRBV7-3 | CASSDRQGAATDTQYF
TRBJ2-4 | 12 | TRBV7-6 | CASRDGSGIQYF
TRBJ2-7 | 13 | TRBV5-1 | CASSLYSNYEQYF
TRBJ1-6 | 14 | TRBV30 | CAWSVRGNNSPLHF
TRBJ2-3 | 15 | TRBV30 | CAWSVRDTLTDTQYF
TRBJ1-2 | 16 | TRBV11-2 | CASSLEDALAVYGYTF
TRBJ1-1 | 14 | TRBV7-8 | CASSTGQTNTEAFF
TRBJ2-2 | 14 | TRBV10-3 | CATGDRVGTGELFF
TRBJ2-7 | 13 | TRBV5-1 | CASSLTTGYEQYF
TRBJ2-3 | 15 | TRBV9 | CASSVDQGATDTQYF